The sample holds many counts of the clone carrying this T cell receptor (beta chain). No antigen is known for it. The data were taken from a study of blood T cells in healthy people across ages. Study observations and caveats: TCR beta diversity correlated strongly with naive T cell percentage. Fewer expanded clones and more diversity marked long-lived versus aged donors.

This CDR3 is 15 amino acids long. Per germline, CDR1 SQVTM and CDR2 ANQGSEA. V shed 6 bases and J shed 2 bases, with 19 bases lying between them. A second PCR, run for about 7 to 11 cycles, used a sample-barcoded 5' primer plus a J-beta primer mix. MiXCR, applied by TCRdb to the 5' RACE reads, yields one record per CDR3 protein. The table shows around 1,500,000 distinct CDR3 sequences, with roughly 27% occurring only once. This chain joins TRBV29-1 and TRBJ2-5; D is possibly TRBD2 (5 bases). Sequencing was performed on blood. The TCR comes from a young woman in good health. In DNA, the CDR3 is TGCAGCGTAGTCCCACCGGTCGGGGTTCAAGAGACCCAGTACTTC. Encoded protein: CSVVPPVGVQETQYF.